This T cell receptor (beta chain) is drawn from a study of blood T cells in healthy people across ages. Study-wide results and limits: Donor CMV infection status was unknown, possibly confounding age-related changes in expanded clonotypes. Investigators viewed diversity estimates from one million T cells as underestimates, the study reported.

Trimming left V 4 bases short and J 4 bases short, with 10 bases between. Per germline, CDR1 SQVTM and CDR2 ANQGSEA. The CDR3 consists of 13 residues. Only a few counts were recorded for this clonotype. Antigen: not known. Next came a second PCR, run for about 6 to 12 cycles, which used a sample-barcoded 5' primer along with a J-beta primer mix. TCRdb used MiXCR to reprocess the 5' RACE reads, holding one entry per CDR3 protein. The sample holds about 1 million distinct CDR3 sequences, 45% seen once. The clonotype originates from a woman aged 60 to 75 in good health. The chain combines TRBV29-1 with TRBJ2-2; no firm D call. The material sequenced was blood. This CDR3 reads CSVGGYTTGELFF. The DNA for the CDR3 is TGCAGCGTTGGTGGCTATACCACCGGGGAGCTGTTTTTT.